What follows are 18 T cell receptor beta chains derived from one specimen sequenced in a study of T cell repertoires in cytomegalovirus infection. These receptors have no identified antigens. One entry per CDR3 protein, called by TCRdb with MiXCR from the reads. The table shows 450,000 to 600,000 distinct CDR3 sequences, with approximately 42% occurring only once. The source was cultured PBMCs, collected from culture after CMV antigen stimulation. The receptors were sampled from a human donor in good health (CMV status not recorded). Some clones in this sample may be carry-over from other donors' samples.

V usage is TRBV20-1 and J usage is TRBJ2-1; D call uncertain. V was shortened by 3 bases and J by 9 bases, with 12 bases between the two germline ends. The CDR3 totals 12 residues. The germline V gene has CDR1 DFQATT and CDR2 SNEGSKA (reference sequence). The CDR3 is CSARDVRAEQFF. Here the CDR3 DNA reads TGCAGTGCTAGGGACGTTAGGGCTGAGCAGTTCTTC.

Only a few counts were recorded for this clonotype. V usage is TRBV7-8 and J usage is TRBJ2-1; the D is unclear. CDR1 and CDR2 (germline): SGHVS, FQNEAQ. The V end lost 7 bases, the J end lost 7 bases, and 20 bases lay between the germline ends. The CDR3 has 15 amino acids. The chain's CDR3 is CASTLMSLLENEQFF. In nucleotides, the CDR3 is TGTGCCAGCACCCTAATGTCCCTTTTGGAGAATGAGCAGTTCTTC.

Many counts were recorded for this clonotype. The rearrangement joins TRBV7-2 to TRBJ1-1, with D perhaps TRBD1 (5 bases). The CDR3 is made up of 14 amino acids. Germline V gene lookup returns CDR1 SGHTA and CDR2 FQGNSA. Trimming left V 2 bases short and J 5 bases short, with 12 bases between. For the CDR3, the DNA is TGTGCCAGCAGCTTACGGAGGGGTACAACTGAAGCTTTCTTT. Translated: CASSLRRGTTEAFF.

The sample holds many counts of this clonotype. The CDR3: CASSFQPGPGNEQFF. DNA of the CDR3: TGTGCCAGCAGCTTCCAGCCGGGGCCGGGGAATGAGCAGTTCTTC. The rearrangement uses TRBV7-2 and TRBJ2-1; D could derive from TRBD1 or TRBD2 (5 bases each). The V gene's germline CDR1 is SGHTA and CDR2 FQGNSA. Trimming removed 3 bases from V and 7 bases from J, with 16 bases in between. This CDR3 has 15 residues.

The chain carries TRBV7-2 and TRBJ1-6, with D maybe TRBD1 (6 bases). From germline, CDR1 is SGHTA and CDR2 FQGNSA. The ends were cut back, 2 bases at V and 7 bases at J, with 12 bases in the middle. The CDR3 sequence is 15 residues long. As DNA, the CDR3 is TGTGCCAGCAGCTTATTGGGGGCGGGAAATTCACCCCTCCACTTT. It yields the protein CASSLLGAGNSPLHF.

The chain is built from TRBV7-2 and TRBJ1-6; D possibly corresponds to TRBD1 (5 bases). The ends were cut back, 4 bases at V and 9 bases at J, with 16 bases in the middle. From germline, CDR1 is SGHTA and CDR2 FQGNSA. The CDR3 is 15 residues long. The CDR3, as DNA: TGTGCCAGCAGCTGGGACCTCCTCTTCGGTTCACCCCTCCACTTT. Its translation is CASSWDLLFGSPLHF.

The table lists this clonotype with a few counts. V and J are TRBV7-8 and TRBJ2-3; 9 bases match TRBD1. V was clipped by 1 base and J by 0 bases; unmatched bases: 2. Germline CDR1 is SGHVS and CDR2 is FQNEAQ. This CDR3 is built from 16 residues. Written as DNA, the CDR3 is TGTGCCAGCAGCTTAGGGGGGACAGGGAGCACAGATACGCAGTATTTT. This translates into CASSLGGTGSTDTQYF.

The chain couples TRBV4-1 to TRBJ2-1; 9 nucleotides align to TRBD2. The CDR3 extends over 18 amino acids. Germline CDR1 and CDR2: MGHRA and YSYEKL. V lost 0 bases and J lost 7; bases outside the gene matches: 13. DNA for the CDR3: TGCGCCAGCAGCCAAGATACGGGCGGGAGGGGGGAAAAAAATGAGCAGTTCTTC. Its protein is CASSQDTGGRGEKNEQFF.

This clonotype was recorded a few times. The chain employs TRBV4-2 and TRBJ2-1; D remains ambiguous. CDR1 and CDR2 from the germline V gene are LGHNA and YNFKEQ. Trimming removed 7 bases from V and 8 bases from J, with 18 bases in between. The CDR3 consists of 14 residues. The chain's CDR3 is CASKIGSRADEQFF. The CDR3, as DNA: TGTGCCAGCAAAATCGGATCTCGTGCCGATGAGCAGTTCTTC.

The chain carries TRBV10-3 and TRBJ1-1, with unresolved D. The CDR3 totals 13 residues. Looked up from germline, CDR1 is ENHRY and CDR2 is SYGVKD. The V gene lost 7 bases and the J gene lost 1 base, with 10 bases spanning the gap. The chain's CDR3 is CAITPGGNTEAFF. The CDR3 DNA reads TGTGCCATCACCCCTGGAGGGAACACTGAAGCTTTCTTT.

This chain connects TRBV7-2 to TRBJ1-1; D not certain. Germline V gives CDR1 SGHTA, CDR2 FQGNSA. The CDR3 is 15 amino acids. Deletions cut 3 bases from V and 6 bases from J, with 17 bases between. DNA for the CDR3: TGTGCCAGCAGCTTCTCTACGTACGCCGCCGCTGAAGCTTTCTTT. This gives the protein CASSFSTYAAAEAFF.

CDR3 DNA: TGTGCCAGCAGTTTAAGAGGGCTAGTTTCCTACGAGCAGTACTTC. This sequence encodes CASSLRGLVSYEQYF. The J gene is TRBJ2-7, the V gene TRBV12-3 or TRBV12-4; possible D gene TRBD2, 5 bases. The CDR3 is 15 residues long. V was shortened by 2 bases and J by 1 base, with 12 bases between the two germline ends.

The chain combines TRBV6-6 with TRBJ2-1; TRBD2 agrees at 10 bases. The CDR3 loop spans 11 amino acids. The trim removed 6 bases at V and 15 bases at J, leaving 5 bases unmatched. The germline V gene encodes CDR1 MNHNY and CDR2 SVGAGI (reference sequence). The CDR3 nucleotides are TGTGCCAGCAGGCTAGCGGGGGCCTGGTTCTTC. Protein: CASRLAGAWFF.

V and J are TRBV5-4 and TRBJ2-5; 9 bases are shared with TRBD1. Trimming took 4 bases from V and 7 from J; bases not matched to a gene: 8. The CDR3 sequence is 14 residues long. Per the germline V gene, CDR1 is SGHNT and CDR2 is YYREEE (reference sequence). For the CDR3, the DNA is TGTGCCAGCAGCGGGGGACAGGGTATTGGGACCCAGTACTTC. Translated: CASSGGQGIGTQYF.

This clonotype was seen a few times. The genes are TRBV6-1 and TRBJ1-1, with D uncertain. The CDR3 runs 9 residues. Germline CDR1 reads MNHNS; CDR2 reads SASEGT. V was trimmed by 7 bases and J by 10 bases, leaving 7 bases between them. The chain's CDR3 is CASTSGAFF. In nucleotides, the CDR3 is TGTGCCAGCACCTCCGGAGCTTTCTTT.

This clonotype was seen a few times. The CDR3 DNA reads as TGTGCCAGCAGCCCACGACAGTATCCGGAAAAACTGTTTTTT. Translated: CASSPRQYPEKLFF. The chain carries TRBV7-9 and TRBJ1-4; D possibly corresponds to TRBD1 (5 bases). Deletions cut 5 bases from V and 8 bases from J, with 15 bases between. Germline V gives CDR1 SEHNR, CDR2 FQNEAQ (reference sequence). CDR3 length: 14 amino acids. The whole variable domain, remainder taken from reference TRBV7-9 and TRBJ1-4, is DTGVSQNPRHKITKRGQNVTFRCDPISEHNRLYWYRQTLGQGPEFLTYFQNEAQLEKSRLLSDRFSAERPKGSFSTLEIQRTEQGDSAMYLCASSPRQYPEKLFFGSGTQLSVL.

The rearrangement links TRBV7-2 to TRBJ2-7; the match to TRBD2 covers 16 bases. Germline CDR1 SGHTA, CDR2 FQGNSA. Losses at the gene ends were 5 bases for V and 5 bases for J; bases not matched to a gene: 12. The CDR3 contains 18 residues. CDR3 sequence reads: CASSLRTGTSGGVHEQYF. In nucleotides, the CDR3 is TGTGCCAGCAGCCTCAGAACCGGGACTAGCGGGGGGGTGCACGAGCAGTACTTC.

In its sample, this clonotype was seen a few times. This chain joins TRBV9 and TRBJ2-6; 9 bases map to TRBD1. This CDR3 is built from 16 residues. The ends lost 5 bases at V and 1 base at J; junction bases unmatched: 4. Germline lookup yields CDR1 SGDLS and CDR2 YYNGEE. The CDR3 sequence is CASSLQGASGANVLTF. CDR3 coding DNA: TGTGCCAGCAGTTTACAGGGGGCTTCTGGGGCCAACGTCCTGACTTTC.